This T cell receptor (beta chain) emerged from a study of blood T cell repertoires in COVID-19. About the research overall: The study drew acute and convalescent COVID-19 samples from the United States, Italy and Spain.

V dropped 2 bases and J dropped 5 bases, with 15 bases sitting between them. CDR1 is MGHRA and CDR2 is YSYEKL in the germline V gene. The CDR3 has 15 amino acids. In the original processing: Estimation of nucleated cell counts relied on the amplification of reference gene primers. TCRdb's copy holds only in-frame clones and misses some; the assay was immunoSEQ multiplex PCR. V and J calls and clone size are as listed in that table; D and trimming were resolved from the DNA. The repertoire holds 190,000 or so clones, around 86% seen once, with 2.7% in the top ten. V and J are TRBV4-1 and TRBJ1-2; D is unclear. The clonotype comes from a man aged 35 to 55 with active or convalescent COVID-19. Sample: peripheral blood. The DNA for the CDR3 is TGCGCCAGCAGCCAACCTACTCGGGGAAGATATGGCTACACCTTC. Translating gives CASSQPTRGRYGYTF.